This is a list of T cell receptor beta chains from one sample in a study of blood T cell repertoires in COVID-19. TCRdb keeps only in-frame clones here, not all; method: immunoSEQ multiplex PCR. The sample contains approximately 150,000 clones, 85% to 90% of which appear only once. Input material: peripheral blood. These receptors were collected from a woman between 45 and 60 years old with active or convalescent COVID-19. The CDR3 runs from the conserved cysteine through the conserved F or W. A D gene is named only where the DNA matches it firmly. A row's size may be missing; if present it is once, few, many or a size class.

V gene	clone size	D gene	J gene	CDR3 DNA	CDR3 protein
TRBV4-2	few	TRBD2	TRBJ2-7	TGTGCCAGCAGCCAAGAGGGGACTAGCGGGTACGAGCAGTACTTC	CASSQEGTSGYEQYF
TRBV4-3	.	.	TRBJ1-2	TGCGCCAGCAGCCCGGACAGCGGGGTTTTTAGCTATGGCTACACCTTC	CASSPDSGVFSYGYTF
TRBV6-2/TRBV6-3	.	.	TRBJ1-1	TGTGCCAGCAGTTACCCTGGGGGCAACACTGAAGCTTTCTTT	CASSYPGGNTEAFF
TRBV30	.	.	TRBJ1-6	TGTGCCTGGACCCCAACAGGAGTAGAAAATTCACCCCTCCACTTT	CAWTPTGVENSPLHF
TRBV15	.	TRBD2	TRBJ2-1	TGTGCCACCAGCAGAGGAGCGAGCGGGGCTTACAATGAGCAGTTCTTC	CATSRGASGAYNEQFF
TRBV29-1	.	.	TRBJ1-1	TGCAGCGTCCAGACAGTGAACACTGAAGCTTTCTTT	CSVQTVNTEAFF
TRBV9	once	TRBD2	TRBJ2-7	TGTGCCAGCAGTGAGGGGCTAGCGGGAACCCCCTACGAGCAGTACTTC	CASSEGLAGTPYEQYF
TRBV2	once	TRBD1	TRBJ2-7	TGTGCCAGCAGGGAGGACAGGGGCGAGCAGTACTTC	CASREDRGEQYF
TRBV30	.	.	TRBJ1-6	TGTGCCTGCCAACGCAGGGGCCTCGATAATTCACCCCTCCACTTT	CACQRRGLDNSPLHF
TRBV7-8	once	.	TRBJ2-5	TGTGCCAGCAGCTTAGACGGCAGGGTCGGGGAGACCCAGTACTTC	CASSLDGRVGETQYF
TRBV6-5	.	.	TRBJ2-6	TGTGCCAGCAGACACAACTCTGGGGCCAACGTCCTGACTTTC	CASRHNSGANVLTF
TRBV5-1	.	.	TRBJ1-1	TGCGCCAGCAGCTTGTCTGCCAGACTCGGAGCTTTCTTT	CASSLSARLGAFF
TRBV3-1/TRBV3-2	.	TRBD1	TRBJ1-1	TGTGCCAGCAGCCAATTTGTCTCGGGACAGGGGAACACTGAAGCTTTCTTT	CASSQFVSGQGNTEAFF
TRBV30	.	.	TRBJ1-5	TGTGCCTGGAGTCGGGAATATAGCAATCAGCCCCAGCATTTT	CAWSREYSNQPQHF
TRBV7-2	.	TRBD2	TRBJ2-7	TGTGCCAGCAGCTTAACGGGGGAGGGATACGAGCAGTACTTC	CASSLTGEGYEQYF
TRBV6-1	few	.	TRBJ2-2	TGTGCCAGCAGTGAAGGGACAGAAACCGGGGAGCTGTTTTTT	CASSEGTETGELFF
TRBV10-3	.	.	TRBJ1-1	TGTGCCATCAGTGAGATCGGACAAACTGAAGCTTTCTTT	CAISEIGQTEAFF
TRBV7-2	.	TRBD1	TRBJ1-4	TGTGCCAGCAGCTTAGTGCCGGGACAGGGGGATAAAAAACTGTTTTTT	CASSLVPGQGDKKLFF
TRBV11-2	.	.	TRBJ1-1	TGTGCCAGCAGCTCGCGGGGGAACACTGAAGCTTTCTTT	CASSSRGNTEAFF
TRBV2	.	TRBD1	TRBJ2-2	TGTGCCAGCAGTGAAAACAGGGGCACCGGGGAGCTGTTTTTT	CASSENRGTGELFF
TRBV5-1	.	.	TRBJ1-3	TGCGCCAGCAGCTTGGTATTCTACCCCGGAAACACCATATATTTT	CASSLVFYPGNTIYF
TRBV5-1	.	TRBD2	TRBJ2-3	TGCGCCAGCAGTGGACTAGCGGGGACTACAGATACGCAGTATTTT	CASSGLAGTTDTQYF
TRBV2	.	TRBD1	TRBJ2-7	TGTGCCAGCAGGCCCGGGACAGGAACCTACGAGCAGTACTTC	CASRPGTGTYEQYF
TRBV19	.	TRBD1	TRBJ1-3	TGTGCCAGTAGTATCCGCCCCCAACAGGGGCGTTTTTACTCGATCTCTGGAAACACCATATATTTT	CASSIRPQQGRFYSISGNTIYF
TRBV29-1	once	.	TRBJ2-5	TGCAGCGTGTACGGTGCGGAAGAGACCCAGTACTTC	CSVYGAEETQYF
TRBV27	.	TRBD1	TRBJ1-4	TGTGCCAGCAGTTTAGGAGGGACAGGGGCAACTAATGAAAAACTGTTTTTT	CASSLGGTGATNEKLFF
TRBV7-2	once	TRBD1	TRBJ2-7	TGTGCCAGCACCCCCCCTCGTCAGGGTCAGGGGGCGAGGGAGCAGTACTTC	CASTPPRQGQGAREQYF
TRBV14	few	TRBD1	TRBJ1-5	TGTGCCAGCACTCAGGGGACAGGACGAATTTCGGGCAATCAGCCCCAGCATTTT	CASTQGTGRISGNQPQHF
TRBV28	.	TRBD1	TRBJ1-3	TGTGCCAGCAGGTCGACAGGGACTGGAAACACCATATATTTT	CASRSTGTGNTIYF
TRBV19	.	.	TRBJ2-7	TGTGCCAGTCGAGGAGGGTTAAACGAGCAGTACTTC	CASRGGLNEQYF
TRBV29-1	once	.	TRBJ1-2	TGCAGCGTTGAAGAGGGGAGGATCTACACCTTC	CSVEEGRIYTF
TRBV9	.	.	TRBJ2-7	TGTGCCAGCAGCCCCGGGGAGGCCCAAAGCCTGTACTTC	CASSPGEAQSLYF
TRBV7-8	.	.	TRBJ1-4	TGTGCCAGCGCCCGGGGAGAAAAACTGTTTTTT	CASARGEKLFF
TRBV5-1	.	.	TRBJ2-1	TGCGCCAGCAGCTCTCGGACACAGTCGTTAATTCACAATGAGCAGTTCTTC	CASSSRTQSLIHNEQFF
TRBV4-1	.	TRBD1	TRBJ1-2	TGCGCCAGCAGCCAAGAAGGGACAGGGTTAGTGTACAGGAACTATGGCTACACCTTC	CASSQEGTGLVYRNYGYTF
TRBV28	.	TRBD2	TRBJ2-1	TGTGCCAGCCACATAGCGGGAGAGTACAATGAGCAGTTCTTC	CASHIAGEYNEQFF
TRBV14	.	TRBD1	TRBJ1-1	TGTGCCAGCAGCCGGTCCTTGGGACAGGGGACCACTGAAGCTTTCTTT	CASSRSLGQGTTEAFF
TRBV19	.	TRBD1	TRBJ2-1	TGTGCCAGTAGTCGGACAGGGTGGGCTAGAGCGGGCGATGAGCAGTTCTTC	CASSRTGWARAGDEQFF
TRBV9	few	TRBD1	TRBJ1-1	TGTGCCAGCAGCCCCCGACTGGGACAGGGCGCCACTGAAGCTTTCTTT	CASSPRLGQGATEAFF
TRBV9	.	TRBD1	TRBJ1-1	TGTGCCAGCAGCGGGACAGGGGGGCTGGTTTTCTTT	CASSGTGGLVFF
TRBV10-3	.	TRBD1	TRBJ1-2	TGTGCCATCAGTGTCGGGACAGGGAAAGGCTACACCTTC	CAISVGTGKGYTF
TRBV19	.	.	TRBJ2-1	TGTGCCAGTAGTATAGACGGGTCATCCTACAATGAGCAGTTCTTC	CASSIDGSSYNEQFF
TRBV7-2	.	TRBD1	TRBJ1-2	TGTGCCAGCAGTCAGACAGGGGCGGGCTATGGCTACACCTTC	CASSQTGAGYGYTF